Listed below are T cell receptor beta chains from one sample, sequenced in a study of cytomegalovirus exposure and HLA in healthy donors. Assay: immunoSEQ multiplex PCR; the TCRdb copy retains only in-frame clones and omits some. The data contain over 90,000 clones, around 76% of them singletons. Sequencing input: PBMCs. These receptors all stem from a woman under 30 in good health and CMV-seropositive. Both conserved end residues are part of each CDR3. The order of the fields is J gene, D gene, V gene, clone size, CDR3 protein, CDR3 DNA. The D gene is left open where the match is weak. Part of the rows lack a size; the others show once, few, many or a class for expanded clones.

TRBJ2-1	NA	TRBV27	NA	CASSLDSSYNEQFF	TGTGCCAGCAGCCTCGACAGCTCCTACAATGAGCAGTTCTTC
TRBJ1-6	NA	TRBV10-3	NA	CAIIRVKAGNSPLHF	TGTGCCATCATTAGAGTCAAAGCTGGTAATTCACCCCTCCACTTT
TRBJ2-7	NA	TRBV7-9	NA	CASTAGDSYEQYF	TGTGCCAGCACGGCAGGGGACTCCTACGAGCAGTACTTC
TRBJ1-4	NA	TRBV4-1	few	CATGTPNEKLFF	TGCGCCACCGGGACACCTAATGAAAAACTGTTTTTT
TRBJ2-7	NA	TRBV2	NA	CASRRLIMETGSNTYEQYF	TGTGCCAGCAGACGCTTAATTATGGAGACGGGATCTAATACCTACGAGCAGTACTTC
TRBJ2-7	TRBD2	TRBV28	NA	CASSGAGTSTYEQYF	TGTGCCAGCAGTGGGGCGGGGACTAGCACCTACGAGCAGTACTTC
TRBJ2-6	NA	TRBV7-9	NA	CASSLGARGANVLTF	TGTGCCAGCAGCTTGGGGGCGCGAGGGGCCAACGTCCTGACTTTC
TRBJ1-3	NA	TRBV11-2	NA	CASSLTASGNTIYF	TGTGCCAGCAGCTTGACAGCCTCTGGAAACACCATATATTTT
TRBJ2-7	TRBD1	TRBV30	NA	CACTPTGNYEQYF	TGTGCCTGCACGCCGACAGGGAACTACGAGCAGTACTTC
TRBJ1-3	NA	TRBV20-1	NA	CSAYSGNTIYF	TGCAGTGCTTACTCTGGAAACACCATATATTTT
TRBJ1-1	NA	TRBV28	NA	CASSLNGGTEAFF	TGTGCCAGCAGTTTAAACGGGGGGACTGAAGCTTTCTTT
TRBJ2-5	NA	TRBV6-1	few	CASTTGYQETQYF	TGTGCCAGCACCACGGGGTACCAAGAGACCCAGTACTTC
TRBJ2-3	TRBD1	TRBV7-7	NA	CASSQGDSLTTDTQYF	TGTGCTAGCAGCCAGGGGGACAGCCTTACCACAGATACGCAGTATTTT
TRBJ1-1	TRBD1	TRBV7-2	NA	CASSMTGATEAFF	TGTGCCAGCAGCATGACAGGGGCCACTGAAGCTTTCTTT